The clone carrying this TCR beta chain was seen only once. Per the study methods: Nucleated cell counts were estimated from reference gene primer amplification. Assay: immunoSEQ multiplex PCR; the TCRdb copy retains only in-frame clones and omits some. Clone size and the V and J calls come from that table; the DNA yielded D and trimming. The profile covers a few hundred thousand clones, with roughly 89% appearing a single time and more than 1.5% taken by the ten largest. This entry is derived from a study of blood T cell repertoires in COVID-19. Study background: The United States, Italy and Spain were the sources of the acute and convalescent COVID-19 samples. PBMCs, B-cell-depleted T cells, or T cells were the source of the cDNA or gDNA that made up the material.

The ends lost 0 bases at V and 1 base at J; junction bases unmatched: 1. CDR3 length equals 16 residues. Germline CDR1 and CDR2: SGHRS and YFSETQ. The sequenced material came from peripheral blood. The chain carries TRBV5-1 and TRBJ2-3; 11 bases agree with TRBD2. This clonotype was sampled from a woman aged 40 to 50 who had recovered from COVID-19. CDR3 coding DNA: TGCGCCAGCAGCTTGGAGACTAGCGGGGGCACAGATACGCAGTATTTT. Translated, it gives CASSLETSGGTDTQYF.